The 10 T cell receptor beta chains in this list originate from one sample, sequenced in a study of cytomegalovirus exposure and HLA in healthy donors. The study ran its PCR with 60 Vbeta and 13 Jbeta primers. The data were produced by immunoSEQ multiplex PCR, yet TCRdb's version contains in-frame clones alone and is incomplete. The repertoire holds 100,000 to 150,000 clones, with about 70% as singletons. The sequenced material came from PBMCs. These receptors were collected from an older woman in good health and CMV-seropositive.

CDR3 amino acids: CASSPLTGGMNTEAFF. The CDR3 DNA follows: TGCGCCAGCAGCCCCCTTACCGGGGGAATGAACACTGAAGCTTTCTTT. The chain recombines TRBV5-1 with TRBJ1-1, with TRBD1 as a possible D gene (5 bases). V lost 4 bases, J lost 0 bases, and 16 bases lay in between. The CDR3 is 16 residues long. CDR1 and CDR2 from the germline V gene are SGHRS and YFSETQ.

The rearrangement links TRBV4-2 to TRBJ2-5; 10 bases match TRBD1. The junction had 11 bases not matched to a gene; V was cut back by 3 bases and J by 1 base. Germline-derived CDR1 and CDR2 are LGHNA and YNFKEQ. This CDR3 has 18 amino acids. The CDR3 DNA is TGTGCCAGCAGCCATCCCCGGGAGACAGGGGGCCGCCAAGAGACCCAGTACTTC. Its translation is CASSHPRETGGRQETQYF.

The chain joins TRBV5-5 to TRBJ2-1; TRBD2 aligns across 8 bases. J gave up 6 bases and V 5 bases, and 7 bases lay outside the gene matches. Germline loops: CDR1 SGHKS, CDR2 YYEKEE (reference sequence). The CDR3 totals 14 residues. In DNA form, the CDR3 reads TGTGCCAGCAGGGCGGGGGGCGGGAGCAATGAGCAGTTCTTC. Protein: CASRAGGGSNEQFF.

The chain joins TRBV11-1 to TRBJ2-7, with TRBD1 matching 8 bases. With V trimmed by 1 base and J by 6 bases, 5 bases remained unmatched. The germline V gene encodes CDR1 SGHAT and CDR2 FQDESV (reference sequence). This CDR3 region has 14 residues. In nucleotides, the CDR3 is TGTGCCAGCAGCTTAGGGACAGGGAAAATCGAGCAGTACTTC. This encodes CASSLGTGKIEQYF.

The chain employs TRBV5-4 and TRBJ1-3; TRBD1 matches at 7 bases. V lost 3 bases, J lost 2 bases, and 5 bases stayed unmatched. Looked up from germline, CDR1 is SGHNT and CDR2 is YYREEE (reference sequence). The CDR3 consists of 15 residues. The CDR3 region is CASSSYRGAGNTIYF. In nucleotides, the CDR3 is TGTGCCAGCAGCTCCTACAGGGGTGCTGGAAACACCATATATTTT. Combining the CDR3 with reference TRBV5-4 and TRBJ1-3 gives the whole variable domain ETGVTQSPTHLIKTRGQQVTLRCSSQSGHNTVSWYQQALGQGPQFIFQYYREEENGRGNFPPRFSGLQFPNYSSELNVNALELDDSALYLCASSSYRGAGNTIYFGEGSWLTVV.

This chain connects TRBV20-1 to TRBJ1-1; D gene ambiguous. Trimming pared 6 bases from V and 10 bases from J, leaving 15 bases between. In germline, CDR1 is DFQATT, CDR2 SNEGSKA (reference sequence). The CDR3 is 11 residues long. CDR3: CSAAPGRLAFF. The CDR3 region has the DNA TGCAGTGCAGCCCCGGGAAGGCTAGCTTTCTTT.

The CDR3 region is CATSRDRVNTEAFF. CDR3 sequence (DNA): TGTGCCACCAGCCGGGACAGGGTGAACACTGAAGCTTTCTTT. This rearrangement joins TRBV15 to TRBJ1-1, with 9 bases aligning to TRBD1. V was pared by 5 bases and J by 0 bases, with 1 base of the junction left unmatched. This CDR3 contains 14 residues. From germline, CDR1 is LNHNV and CDR2 YYDKDF (reference sequence). Full variable domain (rest looked up from reference TRBV15 and TRBJ1-1): DAMVIQNPRYQVTQFGKPVTLSCSQTLNHNVMYWYQQKSSQAPKLLFHYYDKDFNNEADTPDNFQSRRPNTSFCFLDIRSPGLGDTAMYLCATSRDRVNTEAFFGQGTRLTVV.

V and J are TRBV9 and TRBJ2-6, with D unresolved. The CDR3 consists of 17 residues. The ends were cut back, 1 base at V and 0 bases at J, with 11 bases in the middle. Germline CDR1 and CDR2: SGDLS and YYNGEE. This CDR3 is CASSVRHVASGANVLTF. In DNA, the CDR3 is TGTGCCAGCAGCGTAAGACACGTCGCCTCTGGGGCCAACGTCCTGACTTTC. Variable domain in full (rest from reference TRBV9 and TRBJ2-6): DSGVTQTPKHLITATGQRVTLRCSPRSGDLSVYWYQQSLDQGLQFLIQYYNGEERAKGNILERFSAQQFPDLHSELNLSSLELGDSALYFCASSVRHVASGANVLTFGAGSRLTVL.

This clone was detected only a few times. The chain joins TRBV10-2 to TRBJ1-5; TRBD1 agrees at 7 bases. CDR3 length equals 17 residues. The junction had 10 bases not matched to a gene; V was cut back by 2 bases and J by 3 bases. From germline, CDR1 is WSHSY and CDR2 SAAADI. The CDR3 spells CASSEKTDRYFNQPQHF. CDR3 nucleotides: TGCGCCAGCAGTGAGAAGACGGACAGGTACTTCAATCAGCCCCAGCATTTT.

The chain carries TRBV5-6 and TRBJ1-5; D is ambiguous. Germline V gene data show CDR1 as SGHDT and CDR2 as YYEEEE. V was trimmed by 0 bases and J by 1 base, leaving 8 bases between them. The CDR3 runs 15 residues. CDR3 residues: CASSLGAWSNQPQHF. The CDR3, as DNA: TGTGCCAGCAGCTTGGGAGCCTGGAGCAATCAGCCCCAGCATTTT. Full variable domain (rest looked up from reference TRBV5-6 and TRBJ1-5): DAGVTQSPTHLIKTRGQQVTLRCSPKSGHDTVSWYQQALGQGPQFIFQYYEEEERQRGNFPDRFSGHQFPNYSSELNVNALLLGDSALYLCASSLGAWSNQPQHFGDGTRLSIL.